This T cell receptor (beta chain) was sequenced during a study of control samples from healthy donors and cancer patients. Some clones are missing from TCRdb's copy, which holds only in-frame ones; the method was immunoSEQ multiplex PCR. The sample lists around 120,000 clones, roughly nine tenths seen once, with approximately 1.1% in the top ten. There are 14 residues in the CDR3. The germline CDR1 and CDR2 sequences are LNHNV and YYDKDF (reference sequence). V dropped 0 bases and J dropped 0 bases, with 6 bases sitting between them. The gene calls are TRBV15 and TRBJ2-7, with D hard to call. This receptor was identified in a woman aged 50 to 60 with colorectal cancer. Sequenced input: PBMCs. As DNA, the CDR3 is TGTGCCACCAGCAGAGACGGTAGCTCCTACGAGCAGTACTTC. Its translation is CATSRDGSSYEQYF.